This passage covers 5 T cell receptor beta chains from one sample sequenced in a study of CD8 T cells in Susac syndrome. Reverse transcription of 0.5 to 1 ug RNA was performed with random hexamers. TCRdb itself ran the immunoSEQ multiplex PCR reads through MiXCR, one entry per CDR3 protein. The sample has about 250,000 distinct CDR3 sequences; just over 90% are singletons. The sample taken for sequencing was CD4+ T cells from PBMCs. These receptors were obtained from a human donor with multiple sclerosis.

CDR3 sequence (DNA): TGTGCCAGCAGTCCGACATCGGGCCATAATTCACCCCTCCACTTT. Protein sequence: CASSPTSGHNSPLHF. This sequence joins TRBV28 and TRBJ1-6; D call uncertain. CDR1 and CDR2 (germline): MDHEN, SYDVKM. This CDR3 has 15 amino acids. V was pared by 5 bases and J by 5 bases, with 13 bases between. Supplemented by reference TRBV28 and TRBJ1-6, the full variable domain reads DVKVTQSSRYLVKRTGEKVFLECVQDMDHENMFWYRQDPGLGLRLIYFSYDVKMKEKGDIPEGYSVSREKKERFSLILESASTNQTSMYLCASSPTSGHNSPLHFGNGTRLTVT.

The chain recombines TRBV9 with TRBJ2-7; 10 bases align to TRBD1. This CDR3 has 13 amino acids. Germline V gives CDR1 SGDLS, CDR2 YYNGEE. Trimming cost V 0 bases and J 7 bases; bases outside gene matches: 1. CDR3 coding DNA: TGTGCCAGCAGCGTAGAGGACAGGGGGGAGCAGTACGTC. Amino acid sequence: CASSVEDRGEQYV.

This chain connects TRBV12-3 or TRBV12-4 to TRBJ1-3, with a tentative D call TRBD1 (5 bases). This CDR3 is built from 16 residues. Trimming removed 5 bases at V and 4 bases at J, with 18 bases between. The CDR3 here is CASSPGTARAGNTIYF. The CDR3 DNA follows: TGTGCCAGCAGTCCCGGGACTGCTCGAGCCGGAAACACCATATATTTT.

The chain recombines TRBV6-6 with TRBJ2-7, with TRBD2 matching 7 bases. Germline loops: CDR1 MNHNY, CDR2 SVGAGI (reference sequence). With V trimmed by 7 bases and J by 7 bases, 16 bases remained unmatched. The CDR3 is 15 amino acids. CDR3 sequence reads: CASIQGGWASGEQYF. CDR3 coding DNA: TGTGCCAGCATCCAGGGAGGGTGGGCTTCGGGGGAGCAGTACTTC.

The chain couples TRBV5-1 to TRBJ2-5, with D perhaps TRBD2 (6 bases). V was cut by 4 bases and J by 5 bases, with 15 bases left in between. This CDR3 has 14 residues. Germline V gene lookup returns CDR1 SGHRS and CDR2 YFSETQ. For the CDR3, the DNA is TGCGCCAGCAGCCTGGGGGGACCTCAGGAGACCCAGTACTTC. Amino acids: CASSLGGPQETQYF.